Listed below are T cell receptor beta chains from one sample, sequenced in a study of cytomegalovirus exposure and HLA in healthy donors. Clones were sequenced by immunoSEQ multiplex PCR, and TCRdb holds only the in-frame ones, with some missing. The sample comprises under 250,000 clones, approximately 80% of which are singletons, and about 8% rests with the top ten. The specimen was PBMCs. These receptors came from a woman aged 55-75 years in good health and CMV-seropositive. Each CDR3 is given with its conserved first and last residue. Fields, in order: clone size, J gene, V gene, D gene, CDR3 protein, CDR3 DNA. The D gene is left open where the match is weak. Size is omitted from some rows. Given values are once, few, many or a class for expanded clones.

.,TRBJ2-6,TRBV18,TRBD1,CASSPLGQSGANVLTF,TGTGCCAGCTCACCACTGGGACAGTCTGGGGCCAACGTCCTGACTTTC
.,TRBJ2-5,TRBV30,.,CAWSPIRGTQYF,TGTGCCTGGAGTCCAATTCGGGGGACCCAGTACTTC
.,TRBJ2-6,TRBV5-1,.,CASSLDPTGFSGANVLTF,TGCGCCAGCAGCTTGGACCCCACAGGGTTCTCTGGGGCCAACGTCCTGACTTTC
.,TRBJ1-1,TRBV28,.,CASSSPYRDLNTEAFF,TGTGCCAGCAGTTCACCTTACAGGGATCTGAACACTGAAGCTTTCTTT
.,TRBJ2-3,TRBV4-1,TRBD2,CASTKLAGGRDTQYF,TGCGCCAGCACCAAACTAGCGGGAGGAAGGGATACGCAGTATTTT
.,TRBJ2-7,TRBV5-1,.,CASSLLQRSYEQYF,TGCGCCAGCAGCTTGCTCCAGAGGAGCTACGAGCAGTACTTC
once,TRBJ1-1,TRBV9,.,CASVHYRNTEAFF,TGTGCCAGCGTTCATTACAGGAACACTGAAGCTTTCTTT
.,TRBJ2-7,TRBV28,.,CASSLGLEQYF,TGTGCCAGCAGTTTGGGACTCGAGCAGTACTTC
.,TRBJ2-1,TRBV10-3,TRBD2,CAIMTSGRYNEQFF,TGTGCCATCATGACGAGCGGGAGATACAATGAGCAGTTCTTC
.,TRBJ2-1,TRBV11-3,TRBD2,CASSEGTSGRLEQFF,TGTGCCAGCAGCGAAGGGACTAGCGGGAGACTTGAGCAGTTCTTC
.,TRBJ2-1,TRBV27,.,CASRQGGNEQFF,TGTGCCAGCAGACAGGGTGGGAATGAGCAGTTCTTC
few,TRBJ1-5,TRBV25-1,.,CASSGPISNQPQHF,TGTGCCAGCAGTGGGCCGATCAGCAATCAGCCCCAGCATTTT
.,TRBJ2-2,TRBV11-2,.,CASSLDFSTGELFF,TGTGCCAGCAGCTTAGATTTCTCTACCGGGGAGCTGTTTTTT
.,TRBJ1-2,TRBV7-9,.,CASSLGLQDDYGYTF,TGTGCCAGCAGCTTAGGGTTACAGGATGACTATGGCTACACCTTC
.,TRBJ2-7,TRBV28,.,CASSFSGFVNEQYF,TGTGCCAGCAGTTTTTCGGGGTTTGTGAACGAGCAGTACTTC
.,TRBJ2-7,TRBV12-2,.,CASRLAGGDFYEQYF,TGTGCAAGTCGCTTAGCTGGGGGGGACTTTTACGAGCAGTACTTC
.,TRBJ2-2,TRBV5-1,.,CASSLALARGTGELFF,TGCGCCAGCAGCTTGGCACTGGCACGGGGCACCGGGGAGCTGTTTTTT
.,TRBJ2-3,TRBV28,TRBD2,CAINPRAGEADTQYF,TGTGCGATAAATCCCCGGGCGGGAGAGGCAGATACGCAGTATTTT
.,TRBJ1-1,TRBV5-8,.,CAEEGKMNTEAFF,TGTGCCGAGGAGGGGAAAATGAACACTGAAGCTTTCTTT
few,TRBJ2-1,TRBV2,TRBD2,CASKPGLAGVEQFF,TGTGCCAGTAAGCCGGGACTAGCGGGAGTTGAGCAGTTCTTC
.,TRBJ2-3,TRBV5-1,TRBD2,CASSLVPLAATDTQYF,TGCGCCAGCAGCTTGGTTCCTCTAGCGGCCACAGATACGCAGTATTTT
.,TRBJ2-1,TRBV27,.,CASSLPYNEQFF,TGTGCCAGCAGTTTACCTTACAATGAGCAGTTCTTC
.,TRBJ2-1,TRBV5-1,TRBD2,CASTIAPSGSYNEQFF,TGCGCCAGCACAATTGCACCTAGCGGCTCCTACAATGAGCAGTTCTTC
.,TRBJ1-5,TRBV28,.,CASSYPPGSYSNQPQHF,TGTGCCAGCAGTTACCCCCCAGGCAGTTATAGCAATCAGCCCCAGCATTTT
.,TRBJ1-3,TRBV9,.,CASSVRTEGNTIYF,TGTGCCAGCAGCGTGCGGACAGAGGGAAACACCATATATTTT
.,TRBJ2-5,TRBV10-2,.,CASGLVRGETQYF,TGCGCCAGCGGTTTGGTGAGGGGGGAGACCCAGTACTTC
.,TRBJ2-3,TRBV7-9,TRBD2,CASSQLAGDTDTQYF,TGTGCCAGCAGCCAACTAGCGGGAGACACAGATACGCAGTATTTT
few,TRBJ2-3,TRBV5-4,.,CASSLAAGNSRDTQYF,TGTGCCAGCAGCTTGGCAGCGGGCAATTCGAGAGATACGCAGTATTTT
.,TRBJ2-1,TRBV9,TRBD2,CASTSLGGSSYNEQFF,TGTGCCAGCACCTCGTTGGGGGGGAGCTCCTACAATGAGCAGTTCTTC
.,TRBJ1-3,TRBV2,.,CASKAGAGNTIYF,TGTGCCAGCAAAGCGGGGGCTGGAAACACCATATATTTT
.,TRBJ2-5,TRBV19,.,CASGSGETQYF,TGTGCCAGCGGGAGTGGTGAGACCCAGTACTTC
few,TRBJ2-7,TRBV5-1,TRBD2,CASSLEPPGLGYEQYF,TGCGCCAGCAGCTTGGAGCCCCCGGGACTAGGATACGAGCAGTACTTC
.,TRBJ2-5,TRBV6-5,.,CASSYLVGSHQETQYF,TGTGCCAGCAGTTACTTAGTGGGCTCACACCAAGAGACCCAGTACTTC
.,TRBJ1-2,TRBV2,.,CASSELWGRAYGYTF,TGTGCCAGCAGTGAACTATGGGGCCGCGCCTATGGCTACACCTTC
.,TRBJ1-1,TRBV5-1,.,CASSLSGQSNTEAFF,TGCGCCAGCAGCTTGTCCGGACAGAGTAACACTGAAGCTTTCTTT
.,TRBJ2-1,TRBV18,.,CASSPADWDNEQFF,TGTGCCAGCTCACCGGCGGATTGGGACAATGAGCAGTTCTTC
.,TRBJ2-1,TRBV19,.,CASSIGYPTSLYDNEQFF,TGTGCCAGTAGTATTGGGTACCCCACTAGTCTTTACGACAATGAGCAGTTCTTC
.,TRBJ2-7,TRBV28,.,CASSRRQSYEQYF,TGTGCCAGCAGTCGTCGACAGTCCTACGAGCAGTACTTC
.,TRBJ1-2,TRBV5-4,TRBD1,CAEGGQSHVNYGYTF,TGTGCCGAAGGGGGACAGTCCCACGTTAACTATGGCTACACCTTC
.,TRBJ2-1,TRBV7-3,TRBD1,CASSGDRDNYNEQFF,TGTGCCAGCAGCGGGGACAGGGATAATTACAATGAGCAGTTCTTC
.,TRBJ2-7,TRBV10-2,TRBD2,CASSVREGEQYF,TGCGCCAGCAGTGTGCGGGAGGGCGAGCAGTACTTC
.,TRBJ2-2,TRBV2,.,CASSTEFNGELFF,TGTGCCAGCAGTACTGAGTTCAACGGGGAGCTGTTTTTT
.,TRBJ1-4,TRBV19,.,CASMDSPNEKLFF,TGTGCCAGTATGGACAGCCCTAATGAAAAACTGTTTTTT
once,TRBJ1-1,TRBV25-1,.,CASSALRNTEAFF,TGTGCCAGCAGTGCCCTTAGGAACACTGAAGCTTTCTTT
.,TRBJ2-1,TRBV11-3,.,CASSSRVNEQFF,TGTGCCAGCAGCTCTCGGGTAAATGAGCAGTTCTTC
.,TRBJ1-3,TRBV6-1,.,CASRATVDGNTIYF,TGTGCCAGCAGAGCGACAGTTGACGGAAACACCATATATTTT
.,TRBJ2-5,TRBV11-2,.,CASSSWAGQETQYF,TGTGCCAGCAGCTCATGGGCGGGCCAAGAGACCCAGTACTTC
.,TRBJ2-2,TRBV7-9,.,CASSLWVGPQSPDTGELFF,TGTGCCAGCAGCTTATGGGTGGGGCCCCAGAGCCCAGACACCGGGGAGCTGTTTTTT
once,TRBJ2-5,TRBV6-1,.,CASTQQGPETQYF,TGTGCCAGCACCCAACAGGGTCCGGAGACCCAGTACTTC
.,TRBJ1-1,TRBV25-1,.,CASTSRADGMGTEAFF,TGTGCCAGCACTAGCCGGGCCGACGGAATGGGCACTGAAGCTTTCTTT
once,TRBJ2-1,TRBV11-2,.,CASSLDYEQFF,TGTGCCAGCAGCTTAGACTATGAGCAGTTCTTC
.,TRBJ2-1,TRBV5-3,TRBD2,CARSFILAGGPGNEQFF,TGTGCCAGAAGCTTTATATTGGCGGGAGGGCCAGGCAATGAGCAGTTCTTC
.,TRBJ1-4,TRBV10-3,TRBD1,CAISGQGVSNEKLFF,TGTGCCATCAGTGGACAGGGAGTATCTAATGAAAAACTGTTTTTT
.,TRBJ1-2,TRBV10-1,TRBD1,CASSTYRGTGVGYTF,TGCGCCAGCAGTACCTACAGAGGGACAGGGGTTGGCTACACCTTC
.,TRBJ2-7,TRBV9,TRBD2,CASSFGRLVPSYEQYF,TGTGCCAGCAGCTTCGGGAGGCTCGTACCTTCCTACGAGCAGTACTTC
.,TRBJ2-7,TRBV5-1,.,CASSLSERRRRGYEQYF,TGCGCCAGCAGCTTATCCGAGCGGAGGCGGCGCGGATACGAGCAGTACTTC
.,TRBJ1-2,TRBV5-1,.,CASSLAESGDYGYTF,TGCGCCAGCAGCTTGGCGGAATCAGGGGACTATGGCTACACCTTC
.,TRBJ1-3,TRBV2,.,CASSESAGALSGNTIYF,TGTGCCAGCAGTGAAAGCGCAGGGGCTCTCTCTGGAAACACCATATATTTT
.,TRBJ1-1,TRBV6-1,TRBD1,CASSEVTGGNTEAFF,TGTGCCAGCAGTGAAGTGACAGGGGGAAACACTGAAGCTTTCTTT